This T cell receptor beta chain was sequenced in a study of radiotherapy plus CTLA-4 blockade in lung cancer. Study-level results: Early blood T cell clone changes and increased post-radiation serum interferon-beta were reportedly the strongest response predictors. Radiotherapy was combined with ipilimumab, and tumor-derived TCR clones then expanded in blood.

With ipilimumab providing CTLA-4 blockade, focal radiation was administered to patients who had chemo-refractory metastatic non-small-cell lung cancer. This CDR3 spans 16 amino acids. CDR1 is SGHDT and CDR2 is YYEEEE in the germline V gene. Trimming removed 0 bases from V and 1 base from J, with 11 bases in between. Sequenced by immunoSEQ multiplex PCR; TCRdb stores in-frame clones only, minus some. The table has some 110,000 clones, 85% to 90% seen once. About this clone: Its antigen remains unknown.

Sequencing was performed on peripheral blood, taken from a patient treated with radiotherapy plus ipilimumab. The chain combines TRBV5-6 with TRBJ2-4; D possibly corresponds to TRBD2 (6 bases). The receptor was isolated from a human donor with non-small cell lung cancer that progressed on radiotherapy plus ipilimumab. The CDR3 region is CASSLVPGGAKNIQYF. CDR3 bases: TGTGCCAGCAGCTTGGTCCCCGGAGGGGCCAAAAACATTCAGTACTTC.